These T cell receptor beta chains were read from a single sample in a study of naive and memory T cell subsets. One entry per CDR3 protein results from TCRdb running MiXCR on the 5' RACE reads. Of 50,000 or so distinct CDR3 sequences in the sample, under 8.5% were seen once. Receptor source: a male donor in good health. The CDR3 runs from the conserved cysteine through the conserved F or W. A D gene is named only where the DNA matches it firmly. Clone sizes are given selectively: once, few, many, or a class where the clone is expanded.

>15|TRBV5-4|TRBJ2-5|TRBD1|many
TGTGCCAGCAGCACCGGGACAGGGGGAGGTGAGACCCAGTACTTC
CASSTGTGGGETQYF
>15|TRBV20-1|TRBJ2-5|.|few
TGCAGTGCTAGAGACTCCTACAGCTCCCAAGAGACCCAGTACTTC
CSARDSYSSQETQYF
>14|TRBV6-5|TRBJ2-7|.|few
TGTGCCAGCAGTTACGGTAACGGGCCCTACGAGCAGTACTTC
CASSYGNGPYEQYF
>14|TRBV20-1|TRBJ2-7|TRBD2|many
TGCAGCCTACGGGGGGATGCCCCACCCTACGAGCAGTACTTC
CSLRGDAPPYEQYF
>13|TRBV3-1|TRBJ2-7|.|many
TGTGCCAGCAGCCGGGGGAATGGGGACGAGCAGTACTTC
CASSRGNGDEQYF
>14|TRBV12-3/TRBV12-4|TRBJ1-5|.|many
TGTGCCAGCAGTCTCCCGGGTCCGAATCAGCCCCAGCATTTT
CASSLPGPNQPQHF
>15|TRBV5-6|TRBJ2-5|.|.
TGTGCCAGCAGCTTGAGGGGGGGCATTAAGGAGACCCAGTACTTC
CASSLRGGIKETQYF
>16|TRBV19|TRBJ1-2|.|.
TGTGCCAGTACACCCCAACGGGCACCCTTTAACTATGGCTACACCTTC
CASTPQRAPFNYGYTF
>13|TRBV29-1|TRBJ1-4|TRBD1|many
TGCAGCGTTCAGGACAGGGCGGGTGAAAAACTGTTTTTT
CSVQDRAGEKLFF
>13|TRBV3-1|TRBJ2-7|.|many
TGTGCCAGCAGCCAAGCGGAGTTCTACGAGCAGTACTTC
CASSQAEFYEQYF
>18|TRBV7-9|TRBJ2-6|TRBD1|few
TGTGCCAGCAGCCCAGGGACAGGGAAAATCTCTGGGGCCAACGTCCTGACTTTC
CASSPGTGKISGANVLTF
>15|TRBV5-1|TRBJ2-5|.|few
TGCGCCAGCAGCTTGGAGGGCGGGTCCCAAGAGACCCAGTACTTC
CASSLEGGSQETQYF
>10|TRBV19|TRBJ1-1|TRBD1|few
TGTGCCATCTCGGACAGGGCACCTTCCTTT
CAISDRAPSF
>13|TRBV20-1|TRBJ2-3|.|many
TGCAGTTTCCCCCGGGGGGCTCTTGATACGCAGTATTTT
CSFPRGALDTQYF
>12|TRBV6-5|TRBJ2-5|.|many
TGTGCCAGCAGTTACGACCGTCTGGCCCAGTACTTC
CASSYDRLAQYF
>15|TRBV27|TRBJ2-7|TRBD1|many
TGTGCCAGCAGTTTATCGACAGGGGTGCTATACGAGCAGTACTTC
CASSLSTGVLYEQYF
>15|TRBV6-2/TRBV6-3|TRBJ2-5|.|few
TGTGCCAGCAGTGCCCAAGGACAATTCCAAGAGACCCAGTACTTC
CASSAQGQFQETQYF
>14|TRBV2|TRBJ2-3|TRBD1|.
TGTGTCAGCAGTGAACGGACAGGGCCAGATACGCAGTATTTT
CVSSERTGPDTQYF
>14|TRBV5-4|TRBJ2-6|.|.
TGTGCCAGCAGGGGGTTCTCTGGGGCCAACGTCCTGACTTTC
CASRGFSGANVLTF
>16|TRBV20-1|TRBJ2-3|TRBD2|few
TGCAGTGCTAGTGACCGAACTAGCGGGGCCACAGATACGCAGTATTTT
CSASDRTSGATDTQYF
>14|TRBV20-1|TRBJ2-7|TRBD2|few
TGCAGTGCTAGGGATAGCGGGAATGCGGGGGAGCAGTACTTC
CSARDSGNAGEQYF
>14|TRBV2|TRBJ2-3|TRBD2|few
TGTGCCAGCAGGGTAGCGGGGGCCACAGATACGCAGTATTTT
CASRVAGATDTQYF
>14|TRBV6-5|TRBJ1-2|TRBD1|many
TGTGCCAGCAGGCCCCAGACAGGGGAGATGGGCTACACCTTC
CASRPQTGEMGYTF